This TCR beta chain stems from a study of CD8 T cells in Susac syndrome. Roughly 0.5 to 1 ug RNA was reverse transcribed with random hexamers. Amplification of TCR beta CDR3 by immunoSEQ multiplex PCR spanned 54 Vbeta and 13 Jbeta. TCRdb independently ran MiXCR on the immunoSEQ multiplex PCR reads; one entry per CDR3 protein. Counted here are about 300,000 distinct CDR3 sequences, over 75% occurring once; the ten biggest clones make up approximately 0.18%. Trimming took off 2 bases at V and 7 bases at J, with 15 bases between the two ends. The CDR3 totals 14 residues. Germline V lookup: CDR1 DFQATT, CDR2 SNEGSKA (reference sequence). It was treatment-naive patients with stable or active relapsing-remitting disease who made up the multiple sclerosis controls. Negative isolation was applied to CD8+ and CD4+ T cells, and FACS enrichment was applied to TEMRA cells.

The receptor was isolated from a human donor with multiple sclerosis. The chain is built from TRBV20-1 and TRBJ2-1, with D unresolved. Input material: CD8+ T cells from PBMCs. CDR3 residues: CSARPLGGSNEQFF. The DNA of the CDR3 is TGCAGTGCTAGACCCCTAGGCGGTTCGAATGAGCAGTTCTTC.